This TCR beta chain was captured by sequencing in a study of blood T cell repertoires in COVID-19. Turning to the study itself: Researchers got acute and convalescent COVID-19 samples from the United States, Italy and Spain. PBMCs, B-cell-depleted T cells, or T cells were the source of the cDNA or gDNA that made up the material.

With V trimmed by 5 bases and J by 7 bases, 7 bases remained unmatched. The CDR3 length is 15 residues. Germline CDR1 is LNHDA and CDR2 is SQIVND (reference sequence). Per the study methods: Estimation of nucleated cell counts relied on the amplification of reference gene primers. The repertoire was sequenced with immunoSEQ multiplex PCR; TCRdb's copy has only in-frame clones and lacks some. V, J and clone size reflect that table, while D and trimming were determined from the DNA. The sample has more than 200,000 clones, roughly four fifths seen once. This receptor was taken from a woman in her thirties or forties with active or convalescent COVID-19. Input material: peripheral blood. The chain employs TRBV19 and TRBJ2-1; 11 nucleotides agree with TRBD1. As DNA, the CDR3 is TGTGCCAGTAGTTATAGAAGGGACAGGGGGAATGAGCAGTTCTTC. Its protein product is CASSYRRDRGNEQFF.